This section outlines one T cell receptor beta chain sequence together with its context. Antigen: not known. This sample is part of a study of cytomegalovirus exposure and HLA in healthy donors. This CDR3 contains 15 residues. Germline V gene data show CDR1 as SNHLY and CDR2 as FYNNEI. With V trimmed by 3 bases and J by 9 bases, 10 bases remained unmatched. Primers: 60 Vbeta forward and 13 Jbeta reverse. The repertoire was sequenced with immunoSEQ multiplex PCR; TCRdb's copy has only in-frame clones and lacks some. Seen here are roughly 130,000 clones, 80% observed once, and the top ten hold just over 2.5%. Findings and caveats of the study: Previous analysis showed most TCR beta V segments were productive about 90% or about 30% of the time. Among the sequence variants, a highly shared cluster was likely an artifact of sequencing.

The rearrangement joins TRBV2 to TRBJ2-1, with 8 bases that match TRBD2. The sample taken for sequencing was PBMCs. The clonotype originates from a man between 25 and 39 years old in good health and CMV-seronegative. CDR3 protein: CASSDRGLGGGEQFF. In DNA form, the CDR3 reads TGTGCCAGCAGTGATAGGGGACTAGGAGGCGGTGAGCAGTTCTTC. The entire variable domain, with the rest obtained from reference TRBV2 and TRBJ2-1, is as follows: EPEVTQTPSHQVTQMGQEVILRCVPISNHLYFYWYRQILGQKVEFLVSFYNNEISEKSEIFDDQFSVERPDGSNFTLKIRSTKLEDSAMYFCASSDRGLGGGEQFFGPGTRLTVL.